This TCR beta chain derives from a study of blood T cell repertoires in COVID-19. Background on the study: COVID-19 samples collected from the United States, Italy and Spain covered acute and convalescent phases. From T cells, B-cell-depleted T cells, or PBMCs came the material, which was cDNA or gDNA.

Per the study methods: Using reference gene primer amplification, nucleated cell counts were estimated. The assay was immunoSEQ multiplex PCR, and TCRdb's table has in-frame clones only and misses some. The V and J calls and clone size are taken from that table; D and trimming were inferred from the DNA. The data show around 100,000 clones, just under 95% seen once. Germline V CDR1 and CDR2: SGHRS, YFSETQ. This CDR3 has 15 residues. V lost 7 bases and J lost 3; bases outside the gene matches: 10. The V and J genes are TRBV5-1 and TRBJ2-3; 8 nucleotides match TRBD2. This sequence originates from a man aged 70 or older with acute or convalescent COVID-19. Sequenced input: peripheral blood. CDR3 sequence: CASLRSGGLTDTQYF. The DNA of the CDR3 is TGCGCCAGCCTTAGAAGCGGGGGCCTTACAGATACGCAGTATTTT.